This TCR beta chain derives from a study of blood T cells in healthy people across ages. The CDR3 extends over 13 amino acids. The germline V gene has CDR1 LNHDA and CDR2 SQIVND (reference sequence). Trimming stripped 2 bases from V and 7 bases from J, with 11 bases between. Together with a sample-barcoded 5' primer, a J-beta primer mix was included in a second PCR lasting about 6 to 11 cycles. In TCRdb, the 5' RACE reads were re-called with MiXCR into one record per CDR3 protein. The repertoire has roughly 1.5 million distinct CDR3 sequences, roughly two fifths of them found once; the top ten carry 4%.

V gene TRBV19 combines with J gene TRBJ1-2; D gene uncertain. Sequencing input: blood. The receptor's source is a young woman in good health. This CDR3 reads CASSISHLFGYTF. CDR3 coding DNA: TGTGCCAGTAGTATAAGTCATTTATTTGGCTACACCTTC.